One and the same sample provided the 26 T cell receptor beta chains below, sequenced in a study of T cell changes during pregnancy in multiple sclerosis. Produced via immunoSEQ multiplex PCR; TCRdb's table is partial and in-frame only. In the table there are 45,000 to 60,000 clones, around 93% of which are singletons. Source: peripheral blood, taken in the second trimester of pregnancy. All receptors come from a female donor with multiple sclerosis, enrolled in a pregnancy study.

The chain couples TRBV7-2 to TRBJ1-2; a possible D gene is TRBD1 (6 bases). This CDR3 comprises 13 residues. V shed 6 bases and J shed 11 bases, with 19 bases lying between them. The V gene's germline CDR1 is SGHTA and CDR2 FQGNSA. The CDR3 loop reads CASSDRLDRSYTF. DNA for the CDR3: TGTGCCAGCAGTGACCGCCTGGACAGATCTTACACCTTC.

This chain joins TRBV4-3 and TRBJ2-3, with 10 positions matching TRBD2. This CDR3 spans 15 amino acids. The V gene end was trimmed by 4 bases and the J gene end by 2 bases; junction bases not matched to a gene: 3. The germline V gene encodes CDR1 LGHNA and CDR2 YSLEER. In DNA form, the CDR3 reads TGCGCCAGCAGCCGCAGCGGGAGGGACACAGATACGCAGTATTTT. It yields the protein CASSRSGRDTDTQYF.

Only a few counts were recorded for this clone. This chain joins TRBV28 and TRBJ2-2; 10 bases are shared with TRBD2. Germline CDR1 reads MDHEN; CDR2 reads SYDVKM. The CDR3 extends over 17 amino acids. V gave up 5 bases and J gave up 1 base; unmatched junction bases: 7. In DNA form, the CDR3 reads TGTGCCAGCAGTCTCGGACTAGCGGTTTTGAACACCGGGGAGCTGTTTTTT. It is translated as CASSLGLAVLNTGELFF.

This chain's CDR3 is CASSSSGWDYGYTF. The DNA of the CDR3 is TGTGCCAGCAGTTCGTCCGGGTGGGACTATGGCTACACCTTC. The chain joins TRBV6-5 to TRBJ1-2; D gene unclear. The CDR3 covers 14 residues. Germline assignment: CDR1 MNHEY and CDR2 SVGAGI. V lost 4 bases to trimming and J lost 3 bases, with 12 bases between them.

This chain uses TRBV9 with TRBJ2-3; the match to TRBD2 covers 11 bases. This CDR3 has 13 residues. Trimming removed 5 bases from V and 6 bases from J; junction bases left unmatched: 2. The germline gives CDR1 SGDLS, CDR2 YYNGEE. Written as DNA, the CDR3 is TGTGCCAGCAGGGCTAGCGGGAGGGATACGCAGTATTTT. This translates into CASRASGRDTQYF. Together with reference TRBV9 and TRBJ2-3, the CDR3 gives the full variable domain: DSGVTQTPKHLITATGQRVTLRCSPRSGDLSVYWYQQSLDQGLQFLIQYYNGEERAKGNILERFSAQQFPDLHSELNLSSLELGDSALYFCASRASGRDTQYFGPGTRLTVL.

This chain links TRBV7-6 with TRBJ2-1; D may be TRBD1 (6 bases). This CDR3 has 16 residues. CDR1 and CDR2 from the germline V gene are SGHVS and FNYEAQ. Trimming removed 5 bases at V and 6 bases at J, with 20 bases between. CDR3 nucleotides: TGTGCCAGCAGCCCCGGAACAGGGATGGGTTTCAATGAGCAGTTCTTC. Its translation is CASSPGTGMGFNEQFF.

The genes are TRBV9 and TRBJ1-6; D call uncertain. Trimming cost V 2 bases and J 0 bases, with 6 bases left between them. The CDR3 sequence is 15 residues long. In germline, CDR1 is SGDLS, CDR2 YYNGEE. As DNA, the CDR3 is TGTGCCAGCAGCGTTAGCAGCTCCTATAATTCACCCCTCCACTTT. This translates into CASSVSSSYNSPLHF.

The chain's CDR3 is CASSQSMTSGPDTQYF. The CDR3 DNA reads TGCGCCAGCAGCCAGAGTATGACTAGCGGTCCGGATACGCAGTATTTT. This chain uses TRBV4-3 with TRBJ2-3, with 9 positions matching TRBD2. CDR3 length equals 16 residues. The J segment lost 6 bases and the V segment lost 3 bases, leaving 10 bases of the junction unmatched. The germline V gene has CDR1 LGHNA and CDR2 YSLEER.

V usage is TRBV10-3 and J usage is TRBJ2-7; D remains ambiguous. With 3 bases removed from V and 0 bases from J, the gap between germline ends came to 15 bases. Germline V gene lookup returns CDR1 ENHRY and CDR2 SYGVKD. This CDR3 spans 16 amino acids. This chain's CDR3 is CAISETGLGSSYEQYF. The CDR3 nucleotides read TGTGCCATCAGTGAAACCGGGTTAGGCAGCTCCTACGAGCAGTACTTC.

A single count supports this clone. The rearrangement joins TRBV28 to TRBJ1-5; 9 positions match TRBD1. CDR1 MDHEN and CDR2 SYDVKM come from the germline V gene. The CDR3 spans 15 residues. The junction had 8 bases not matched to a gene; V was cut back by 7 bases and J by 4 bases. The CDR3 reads CASKNPGQGNQPQHF. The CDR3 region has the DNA TGTGCCAGCAAAAATCCAGGACAGGGGAATCAGCCCCAGCATTTT.

The CDR3 region has the DNA TGTGCCAGCAGCCGGGGACACCTCCTACCCAATGAGCAGTTCTTC. Residues: CASSRGHLLPNEQFF. The rearrangement uses TRBV5-6 and TRBJ2-1; tentative D call: TRBD1 (6 bases). V lost 4 bases and J lost 6, with 17 bases in between. Germline loops: CDR1 SGHDT, CDR2 YYEEEE. CDR3 length equals 15 residues.

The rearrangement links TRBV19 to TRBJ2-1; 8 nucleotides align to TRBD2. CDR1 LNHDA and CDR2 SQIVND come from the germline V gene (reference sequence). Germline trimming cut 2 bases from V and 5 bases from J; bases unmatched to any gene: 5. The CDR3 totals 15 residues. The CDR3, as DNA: TGTGCCAGTAGTATAAAGCGGGAGAAGGACAATGAGCAGTTCTTC. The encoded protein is CASSIKREKDNEQFF.

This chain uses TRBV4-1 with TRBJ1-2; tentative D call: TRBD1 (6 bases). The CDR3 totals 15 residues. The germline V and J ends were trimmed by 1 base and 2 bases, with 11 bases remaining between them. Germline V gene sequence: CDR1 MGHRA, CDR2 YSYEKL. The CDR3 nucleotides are TGCGCCAGCAGCCAAGCGGCAGGACAGAACTATGGCTACACCTTC. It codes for CASSQAAGQNYGYTF.

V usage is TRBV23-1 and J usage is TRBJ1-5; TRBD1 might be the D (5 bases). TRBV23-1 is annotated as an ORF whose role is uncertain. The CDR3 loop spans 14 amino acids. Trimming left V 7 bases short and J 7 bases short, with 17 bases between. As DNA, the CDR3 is TGCGCCAGCATCAATGGGCAGGGTGGGCAGCCCCAGCATTTT. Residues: CASINGQGGQPQHF.

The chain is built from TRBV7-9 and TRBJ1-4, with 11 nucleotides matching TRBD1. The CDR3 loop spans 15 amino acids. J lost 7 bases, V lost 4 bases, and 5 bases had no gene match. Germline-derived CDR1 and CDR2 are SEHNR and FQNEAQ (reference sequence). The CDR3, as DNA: TGTGCCAGCAGCTCCGGAGGGACAGGGGGTGAAAAACTGTTTTTT. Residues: CASSSGGTGGEKLFF. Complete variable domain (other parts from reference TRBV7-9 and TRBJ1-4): DTGVSQNPRHKITKRGQNVTFRCDPISEHNRLYWYRQTLGQGPEFLTYFQNEAQLEKSRLLSDRFSAERPKGSFSTLEIQRTEQGDSAMYLCASSSGGTGGEKLFFGSGTQLSVL.

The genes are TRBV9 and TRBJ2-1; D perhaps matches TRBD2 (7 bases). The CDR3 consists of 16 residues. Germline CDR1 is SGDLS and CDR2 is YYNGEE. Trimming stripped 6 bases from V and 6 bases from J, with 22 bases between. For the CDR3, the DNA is TGTGCCAGCACCCCTAGGGGGGCGGGAGTGGTCAATGAGCAGTTCTTC. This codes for CASTPRGAGVVNEQFF.

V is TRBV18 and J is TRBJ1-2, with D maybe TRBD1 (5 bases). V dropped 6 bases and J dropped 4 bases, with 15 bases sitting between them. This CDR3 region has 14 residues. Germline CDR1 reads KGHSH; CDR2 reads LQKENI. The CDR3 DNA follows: TGTGCCAGCTCGCTCGACAGACTCCGCTATGGCTACACCTTC. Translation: CASSLDRLRYGYTF.

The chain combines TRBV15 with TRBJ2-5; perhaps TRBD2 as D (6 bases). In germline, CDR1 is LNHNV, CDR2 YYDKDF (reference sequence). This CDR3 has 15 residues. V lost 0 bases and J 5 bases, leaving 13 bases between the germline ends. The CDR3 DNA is TGTGCCACCAGCAGAGAGACGGGAGTCTCCGAGACCCAGTACTTC. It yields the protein CATSRETGVSETQYF.

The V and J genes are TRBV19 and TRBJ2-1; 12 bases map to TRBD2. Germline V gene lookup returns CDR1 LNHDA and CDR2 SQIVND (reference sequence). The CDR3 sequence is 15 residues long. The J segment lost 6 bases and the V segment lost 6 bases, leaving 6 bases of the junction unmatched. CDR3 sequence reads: CASRTRTSGINEQFF. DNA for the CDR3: TGTGCCAGTAGAACGCGGACTAGCGGGATCAATGAGCAGTTCTTC.

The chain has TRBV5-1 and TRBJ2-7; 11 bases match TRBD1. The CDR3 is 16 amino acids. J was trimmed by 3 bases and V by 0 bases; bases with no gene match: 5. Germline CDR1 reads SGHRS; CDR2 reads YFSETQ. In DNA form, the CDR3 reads TGCGCCAGCAGCTTGGGGGACAGGGGGTTTATCTACGAGCAGTACTTC. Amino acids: CASSLGDRGFIYEQYF.

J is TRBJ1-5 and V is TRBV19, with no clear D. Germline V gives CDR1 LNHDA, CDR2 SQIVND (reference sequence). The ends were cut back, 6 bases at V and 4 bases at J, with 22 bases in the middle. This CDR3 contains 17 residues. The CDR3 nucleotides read TGTGCCAGTAGAATATTAGAGCAACAGCCCCCGAATCAGCCCCAGCATTTT. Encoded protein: CASRILEQQPPNQPQHF.

This chain's CDR3 is CASSPGLSSYEQYF. In nucleotides, the CDR3 is TGCGCCAGCAGCCCAGGCCTCAGCTCCTACGAGCAGTACTTC. The chain employs TRBV5-1 and TRBJ2-7; D unresolved. Germline V lookup: CDR1 SGHRS, CDR2 YFSETQ. Trimming cost V 4 bases and J 0 bases, with 11 bases left between them. This CDR3 is built from 14 residues.

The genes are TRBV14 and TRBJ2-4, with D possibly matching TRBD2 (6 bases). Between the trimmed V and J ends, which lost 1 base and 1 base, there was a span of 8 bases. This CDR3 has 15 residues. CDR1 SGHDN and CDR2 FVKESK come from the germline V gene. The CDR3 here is CASSQGGVAKNIQYF. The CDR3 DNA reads TGTGCCAGCAGCCAAGGGGGGGTGGCCAAAAACATTCAGTACTTC.

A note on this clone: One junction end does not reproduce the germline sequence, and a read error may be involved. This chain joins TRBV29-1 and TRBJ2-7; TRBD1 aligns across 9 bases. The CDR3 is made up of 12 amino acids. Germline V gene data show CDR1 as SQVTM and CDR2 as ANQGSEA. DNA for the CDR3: TGCAGCGTCACGACCCCCCGGGGACAGGGTATCTTC. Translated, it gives CSVTTPRGQGIF.

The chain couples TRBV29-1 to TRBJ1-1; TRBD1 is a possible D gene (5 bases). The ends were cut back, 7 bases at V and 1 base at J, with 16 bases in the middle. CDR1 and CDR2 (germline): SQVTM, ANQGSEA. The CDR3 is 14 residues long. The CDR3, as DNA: TGCAGCGCGGATAGGGGAAATCAGAACACTGAAGCTTTCTTT. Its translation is CSADRGNQNTEAFF. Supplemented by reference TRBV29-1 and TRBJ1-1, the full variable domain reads SAVISQKPSRDICQRGTSLTIQCQVDSQVTMMFWYRQQPGQSLTLIATANQGSEATYESGFVIDKFPISRPNLTFSTLTVSNMSPEDSSIYLCSADRGNQNTEAFFGQGTRLTVV.

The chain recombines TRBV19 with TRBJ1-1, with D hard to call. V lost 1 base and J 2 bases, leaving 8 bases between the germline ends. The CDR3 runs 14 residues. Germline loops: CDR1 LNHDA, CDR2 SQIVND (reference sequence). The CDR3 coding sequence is TGTGCCAGTAGTATAGTAACAGACAACACTGAAGCTTTCTTT. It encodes CASSIVTDNTEAFF.